Listed below are T cell receptor beta chains from one sample, sequenced in a study of T cell changes during pregnancy in multiple sclerosis. The data were produced by immunoSEQ multiplex PCR, yet TCRdb's version contains in-frame clones alone and is incomplete. The table has around 50,000 clones, around nine tenths seen once. Source material: peripheral blood from another person, used as feeder cells. Receptors were obtained from a human donor whose cells served as feeder cells for cultures in a pregnancy study. Each CDR3 is given with its conserved first and last residue. D genes are given only for firm matches. The size entry is marked missing in some rows and otherwise reads once, few, many or a size class.

DNA: TGTGCCAGCAGCTTAACAGGGGGCAGCGAGCAGTACTTC; CDR3: CASSLTGGSEQYF; V: TRBV7-9; J: TRBJ2-7; size: .; D: TRBD1
DNA: TGTGCCAGCGGACCGGGGATGAACACCATATATTTT; CDR3: CASGPGMNTIYF; V: TRBV27; J: TRBJ1-3; size: few; D: .
DNA: TGTGCCAGCAGCGTAGTGGACGGAGGATCGTACACTGAAGCTTTCTTT; CDR3: CASSVVDGGSYTEAFF; V: TRBV9; J: TRBJ1-1; size: .; D: .
DNA: TGTGCCAGCAGCTCGGGGACAGGTTTGAACACTGAAGCTTTCTTT; CDR3: CASSSGTGLNTEAFF; V: TRBV5-4; J: TRBJ1-1; size: .; D: TRBD1
DNA: TGTGCCACTGCCGAGCGGAGTTATACCGGGGAGCTGTTTTTT; CDR3: CATAERSYTGELFF; V: TRBV2; J: TRBJ2-2; size: .; D: .
DNA: TGTGCCAGCAGTCCGACAGGGGGCTACGAGCAGTACTTC; CDR3: CASSPTGGYEQYF; V: TRBV2; J: TRBJ2-7; size: .; D: TRBD1
DNA: TGTGCCAGCAGTGACGCCGGGACAGGGAATTCACCCCTCCACTTT; CDR3: CASSDAGTGNSPLHF; V: TRBV6-4; J: TRBJ1-6; size: .; D: TRBD1
DNA: TGTGCCAGCAGTTTAAGCGGGAGCTCCTACAATGAGCAGTTCTTC; CDR3: CASSLSGSSYNEQFF; V: TRBV7-2; J: TRBJ2-1; size: .; D: TRBD2
DNA: TGCAGCGTCCTGGAAGGGGGGGCTTTGGATACGCAGTATTTT; CDR3: CSVLEGGALDTQYF; V: TRBV29-1; J: TRBJ2-3; size: .; D: .
DNA: TGTGCCAGCAGCTTAACCGGGACAGGGGTCGAGACCCAGTACTTC; CDR3: CASSLTGTGVETQYF; V: TRBV11-2; J: TRBJ2-5; size: once; D: TRBD1
DNA: TGTGCCAGCAGCCCTGGGGGGGACAGGGACCACGAGCAGTACTTC; CDR3: CASSPGGDRDHEQYF; V: TRBV6-6; J: TRBJ2-7; size: .; D: TRBD1
DNA: TGTGCCAGCAGCTCCCTAGCGGGATTCTCCTACGAGCAGTACTTC; CDR3: CASSSLAGFSYEQYF; V: TRBV4-2; J: TRBJ2-7; size: .; D: TRBD2
DNA: TGTGCCAGCAGCTTGGACACACTAATGGACAGTAAGCAGTACTTC; CDR3: CASSLDTLMDSKQYF; V: TRBV5-5; J: TRBJ2-7; size: .; D: .
DNA: TGTGCCTGGAGGCAGGGCCCCCCGGGACAGGGACGGTCTGAAGCTTTCTTT; CDR3: CAWRQGPPGQGRSEAFF; V: TRBV30; J: TRBJ1-1; size: few; D: TRBD1
DNA: TGCAGCGTTGGAGGGACAGGGGGGATAGGGGAGCAGTACTTC; CDR3: CSVGGTGGIGEQYF; V: TRBV29-1; J: TRBJ2-7; size: .; D: TRBD1
DNA: TGTGCCAGCAGTTTAGGGACAGAAAATTCACCCCTCCACTTT; CDR3: CASSLGTENSPLHF; V: TRBV6-4; J: TRBJ1-6; size: medium-sized; D: TRBD1
DNA: TGCGCCAGCAGCCAAGGGGGGGGCGGAAATCAGCCCCAGCATTTT; CDR3: CASSQGGGGNQPQHF; V: TRBV4-1; J: TRBJ1-5; size: .; D: .
DNA: TGTGCCTGGAGTGTATGGGGTCTTTCTGGGGCCAACGTCCTGACTTTC; CDR3: CAWSVWGLSGANVLTF; V: TRBV30; J: TRBJ2-6; size: .; D: .
DNA: TGTGCCAGCAGCTTAGCGACTAGCGGGCGGGATGAGCAGTTCTTC; CDR3: CASSLATSGRDEQFF; V: TRBV7-9; J: TRBJ2-1; size: .; D: TRBD2
DNA: TGTGCCAGCCGTCCGACCGGGACACTCACGGAGGGCTATGGCTACACCTTC; CDR3: CASRPTGTLTEGYGYTF; V: TRBV2; J: TRBJ1-2; size: .; D: .
DNA: TGTGCCAGTAGTATAGCACCGGTGGGGGTCACTGAAGCTTTCTTT; CDR3: CASSIAPVGVTEAFF; V: TRBV19; J: TRBJ1-1; size: .; D: .
DNA: TGTGCCAGCAGCCCGTTGTGGGGAAACTATGGCTACACCTTC; CDR3: CASSPLWGNYGYTF; V: TRBV7-9; J: TRBJ1-2; size: .; D: .
DNA: TGTGCCAGTAGGGCATATGGCTACACCTTC; CDR3: CASRAYGYTF; V: TRBV19; J: TRBJ1-2; size: .; D: .
DNA: TGTGCCAGCAAGAGGGAGGGGGATACGCAGTATTTT; CDR3: CASKREGDTQYF; V: TRBV2; J: TRBJ2-3; size: .; D: TRBD2
DNA: TGCGCCAGCAGCGCCGGGGGGCTGGGGGAATACGAGCAGTACTTC; CDR3: CASSAGGLGEYEQYF; V: TRBV5-1; J: TRBJ2-7; size: .; D: .
DNA: TGTGCCAGCAGTGATGTTCGACAGGGTGGAAACACCATATATTTT; CDR3: CASSDVRQGGNTIYF; V: TRBV2; J: TRBJ1-3; size: .; D: TRBD1
DNA: TGTGCCAGCAGTCCGGACACCTTCGGGGAAAAACTGTTTTTT; CDR3: CASSPDTFGEKLFF; V: TRBV6-6; J: TRBJ1-4; size: .; D: .
DNA: TGCGCCAGCAGCTTGGCCCCCCCGGGACAGGGCCTCTACGAGCAGTACTTC; CDR3: CASSLAPPGQGLYEQYF; V: TRBV5-1; J: TRBJ2-7; size: .; D: TRBD1
DNA: TGTGCCAGTAGTGTTACGGGAAACTACGAGCAGTACTTC; CDR3: CASSVTGNYEQYF; V: TRBV19; J: TRBJ2-7; size: .; D: .
DNA: TGTGCCAGCAGTCGGGACGCCAGTTATGGAGATACGCAGTATTTT; CDR3: CASSRDASYGDTQYF; V: TRBV6-4; J: TRBJ2-3; size: .; D: .
DNA: TGTGCCAGCAGCCTCCTCAGCGGCTCCTACAATGAGCAGTTCTTC; CDR3: CASSLLSGSYNEQFF; V: TRBV27; J: TRBJ2-1; size: once; D: .
DNA: TGTGCCAGCAGCCCGGGCCTGTCGGCCGGGGAGCTGTTTTTT; CDR3: CASSPGLSAGELFF; V: TRBV5-5; J: TRBJ2-2; size: .; D: .
DNA: TGTGCCAGTAGCGAGGGCTATGGCTACACCTTC; CDR3: CASSEGYGYTF; V: TRBV19; J: TRBJ1-2; size: .; D: .
DNA: TGCAGCGTGGCCCCCTGGCAGGTAGACGCTCCCGAGCAGTACTTC; CDR3: CSVAPWQVDAPEQYF; V: TRBV29-1; J: TRBJ2-7; size: .; D: .
DNA: TGTGCCAGCAGCATGCGACCAGTCGGCGAGCAGTACTTC; CDR3: CASSMRPVGEQYF; V: TRBV7-8; J: TRBJ2-7; size: few; D: .
DNA: TGTGCCAGCAGTTTATTCCAGGGGCCAGCTTTCTTT; CDR3: CASSLFQGPAFF; V: TRBV27; J: TRBJ1-1; size: .; D: .
DNA: TGTGCCAGCAGTATGGACAGGTTCTACAATGAGCAGTTCTTC; CDR3: CASSMDRFYNEQFF; V: TRBV7-6; J: TRBJ2-1; size: .; D: TRBD1
DNA: TGTGCCAGCAGTGCTCTAAACATTCAGTACTTC; CDR3: CASSALNIQYF; V: TRBV6-1; J: TRBJ2-4; size: .; D: .
DNA: TGTGCCAGCAGCTTAGAAGGGGTTGACTACGAGCAGTACTTC; CDR3: CASSLEGVDYEQYF; V: TRBV7-2; J: TRBJ2-7; size: .; D: .
DNA: TGTGCCAGCAGCCAAGATCCCCAGGACTCCGCACGCGAGCAGTACTTC; CDR3: CASSQDPQDSAREQYF; V: TRBV4-2; J: TRBJ2-7; size: once; D: .
DNA: TGTGCCAGCAGACCTACATGGACGGAAGAGACCCAGTACTTC; CDR3: CASRPTWTEETQYF; V: TRBV2; J: TRBJ2-5; size: .; D: .